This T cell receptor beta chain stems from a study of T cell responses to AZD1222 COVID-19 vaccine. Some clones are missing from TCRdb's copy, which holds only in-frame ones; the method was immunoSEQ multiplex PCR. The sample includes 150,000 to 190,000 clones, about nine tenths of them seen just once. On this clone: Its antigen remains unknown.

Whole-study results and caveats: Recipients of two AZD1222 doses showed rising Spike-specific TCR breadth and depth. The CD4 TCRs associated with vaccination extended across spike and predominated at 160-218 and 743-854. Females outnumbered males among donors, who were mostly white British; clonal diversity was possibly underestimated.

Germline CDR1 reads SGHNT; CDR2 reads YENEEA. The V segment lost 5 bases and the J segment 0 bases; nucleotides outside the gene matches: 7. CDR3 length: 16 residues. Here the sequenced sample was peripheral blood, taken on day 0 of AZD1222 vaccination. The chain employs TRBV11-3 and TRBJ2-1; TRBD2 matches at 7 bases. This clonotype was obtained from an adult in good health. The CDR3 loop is CASSDGGSSSYNEQFF. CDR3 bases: TGTGCCAGCAGCGACGGCGGGAGTAGCTCCTACAATGAGCAGTTCTTC.